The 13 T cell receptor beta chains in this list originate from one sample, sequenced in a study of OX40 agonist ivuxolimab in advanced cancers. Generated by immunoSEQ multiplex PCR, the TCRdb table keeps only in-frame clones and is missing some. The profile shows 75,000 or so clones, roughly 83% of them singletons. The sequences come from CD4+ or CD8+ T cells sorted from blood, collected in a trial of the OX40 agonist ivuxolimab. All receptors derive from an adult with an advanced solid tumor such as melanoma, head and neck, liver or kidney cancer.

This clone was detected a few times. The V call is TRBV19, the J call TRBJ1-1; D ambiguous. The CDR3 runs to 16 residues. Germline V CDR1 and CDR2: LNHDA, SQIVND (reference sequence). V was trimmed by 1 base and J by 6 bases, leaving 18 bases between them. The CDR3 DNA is TGTGCCAGTAGTATAGCTTCTGGATCAAATTGGGCTGAAGCTTTCTTT. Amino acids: CASSIASGSNWAEAFF.

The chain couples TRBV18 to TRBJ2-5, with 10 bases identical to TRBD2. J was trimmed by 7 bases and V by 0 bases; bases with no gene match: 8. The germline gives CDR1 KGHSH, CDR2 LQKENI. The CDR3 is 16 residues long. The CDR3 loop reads CASSPPGLADTGTQYF. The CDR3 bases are TGTGCCAGCTCACCACCAGGACTAGCGGACACGGGGACCCAGTACTTC.

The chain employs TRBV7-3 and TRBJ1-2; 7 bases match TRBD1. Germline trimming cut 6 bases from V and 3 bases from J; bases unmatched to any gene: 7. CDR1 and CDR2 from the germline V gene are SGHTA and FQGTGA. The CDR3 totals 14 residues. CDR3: CASRFNRGDYGYTF. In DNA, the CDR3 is TGTGCCAGCAGGTTTAACAGGGGAGACTATGGCTACACCTTC.

CDR3 in amino acids: CASSPLPANTEAFF. The CDR3 coding sequence is TGTGCCAGCTCACCATTGCCAGCGAACACTGAAGCTTTCTTT. The chain is built from TRBV18 and TRBJ1-1; no definite D call. Trimming removed 2 bases at V and 1 base at J, with 8 bases between. The CDR3 sequence is 14 residues long. The germline gives CDR1 KGHSH, CDR2 LQKENI.

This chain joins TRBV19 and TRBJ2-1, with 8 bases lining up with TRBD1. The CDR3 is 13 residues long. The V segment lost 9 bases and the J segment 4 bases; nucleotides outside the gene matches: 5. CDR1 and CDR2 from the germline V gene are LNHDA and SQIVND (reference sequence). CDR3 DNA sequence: TGTGCCAGCCAGGACAGGGTATACAATGAGCAGTTCTTC. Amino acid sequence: CASQDRVYNEQFF.

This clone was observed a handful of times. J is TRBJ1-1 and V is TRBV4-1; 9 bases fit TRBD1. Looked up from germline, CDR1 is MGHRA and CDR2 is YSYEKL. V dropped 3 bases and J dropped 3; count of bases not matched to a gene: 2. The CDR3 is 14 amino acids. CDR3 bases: TGCGCCAGCAGCCAGAACAGGGGGCACACTGAAGCTTTCTTT. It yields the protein CASSQNRGHTEAFF.

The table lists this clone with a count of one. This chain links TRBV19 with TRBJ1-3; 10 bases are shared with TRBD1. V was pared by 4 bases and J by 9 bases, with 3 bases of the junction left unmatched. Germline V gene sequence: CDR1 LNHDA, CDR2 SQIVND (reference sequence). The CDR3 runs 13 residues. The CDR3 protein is CASSRRTGGTIYF. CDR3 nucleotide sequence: TGTGCCAGTAGTAGGAGGACAGGGGGCACCATATATTTT.

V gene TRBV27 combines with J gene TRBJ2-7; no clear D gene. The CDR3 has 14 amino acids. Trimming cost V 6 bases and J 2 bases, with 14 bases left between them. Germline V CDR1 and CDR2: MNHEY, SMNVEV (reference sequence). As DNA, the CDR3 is TGTGCCAGCAGGCCCGGCCCGGCCCCCTACGAGCAGTACTTC. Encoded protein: CASRPGPAPYEQYF.

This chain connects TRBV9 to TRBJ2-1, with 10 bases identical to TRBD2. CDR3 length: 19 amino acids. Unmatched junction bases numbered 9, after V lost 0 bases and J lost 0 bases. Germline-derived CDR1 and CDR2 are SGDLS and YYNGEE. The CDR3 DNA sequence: TGTGCCAGCAGCGTAGTGCCAGCGGGAGGGCCCAGCTCCTACAATGAGCAGTTCTTC. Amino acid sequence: CASSVVPAGGPSSYNEQFF.

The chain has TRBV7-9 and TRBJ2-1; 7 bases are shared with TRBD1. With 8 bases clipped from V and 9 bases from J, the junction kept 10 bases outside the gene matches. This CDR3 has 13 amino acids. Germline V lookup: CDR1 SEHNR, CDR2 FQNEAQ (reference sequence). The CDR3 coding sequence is TGTGCCAGCGTGGAAAGGGGGCAGGGTGAGCAGTTCTTC. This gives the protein CASVERGQGEQFF.

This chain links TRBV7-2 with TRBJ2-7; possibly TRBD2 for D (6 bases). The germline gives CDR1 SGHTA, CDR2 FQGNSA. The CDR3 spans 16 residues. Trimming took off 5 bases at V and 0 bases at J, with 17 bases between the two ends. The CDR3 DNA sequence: TGTGCCAGCAGCCCGAACCTGGGACTTTTCTCCTACGAGCAGTACTTC. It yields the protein CASSPNLGLFSYEQYF.

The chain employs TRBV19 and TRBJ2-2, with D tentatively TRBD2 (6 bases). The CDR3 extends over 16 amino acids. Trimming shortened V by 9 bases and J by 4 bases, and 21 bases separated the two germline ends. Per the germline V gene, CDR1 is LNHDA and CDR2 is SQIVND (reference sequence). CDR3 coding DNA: TGTGCCAGCCTTCACACGGCGGGGTTGGCCACCGGGGAGCTGTTTTTT. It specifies CASLHTAGLATGELFF.

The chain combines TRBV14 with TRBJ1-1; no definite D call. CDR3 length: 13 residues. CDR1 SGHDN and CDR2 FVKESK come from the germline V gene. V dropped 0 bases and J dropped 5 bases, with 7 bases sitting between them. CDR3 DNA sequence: TGTGCCAGCAGCCAAGATCTCAGGACTGAAGCTTTCTTT. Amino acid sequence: CASSQDLRTEAFF.